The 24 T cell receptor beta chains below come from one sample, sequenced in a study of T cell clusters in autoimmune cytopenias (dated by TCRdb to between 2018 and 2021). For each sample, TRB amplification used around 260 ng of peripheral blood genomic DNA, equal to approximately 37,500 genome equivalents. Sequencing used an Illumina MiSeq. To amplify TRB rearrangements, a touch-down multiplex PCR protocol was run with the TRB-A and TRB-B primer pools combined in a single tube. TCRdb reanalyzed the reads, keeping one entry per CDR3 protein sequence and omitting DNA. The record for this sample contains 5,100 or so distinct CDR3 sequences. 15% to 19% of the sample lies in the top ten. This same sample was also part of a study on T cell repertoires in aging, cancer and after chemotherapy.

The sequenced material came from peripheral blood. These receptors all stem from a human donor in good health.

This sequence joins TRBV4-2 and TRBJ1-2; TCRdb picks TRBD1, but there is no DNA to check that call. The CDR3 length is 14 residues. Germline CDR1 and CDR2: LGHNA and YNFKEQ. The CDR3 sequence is CASSPGQGRGGYTF.

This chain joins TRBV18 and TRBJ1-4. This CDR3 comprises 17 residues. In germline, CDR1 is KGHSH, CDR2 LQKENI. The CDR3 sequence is CASSPLDSQVFGEKLFF.

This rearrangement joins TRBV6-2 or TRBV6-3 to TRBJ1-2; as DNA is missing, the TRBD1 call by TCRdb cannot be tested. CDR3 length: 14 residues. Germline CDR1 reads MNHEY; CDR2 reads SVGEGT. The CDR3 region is CASSSQGAMHGYTF.

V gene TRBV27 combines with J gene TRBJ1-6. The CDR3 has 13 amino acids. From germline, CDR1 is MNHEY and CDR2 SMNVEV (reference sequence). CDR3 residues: CASSTHQYSPLHF.

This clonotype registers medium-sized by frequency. CDR3 sequence: CASSFRTRVESDTQYF. The J gene is TRBJ2-3, the V gene TRBV6-6; TCRdb calls TRBD2, which cannot be checked without DNA. This CDR3 is 16 amino acids long. Germline V lookup: CDR1 MNHNY, CDR2 SVGAGI (reference sequence).

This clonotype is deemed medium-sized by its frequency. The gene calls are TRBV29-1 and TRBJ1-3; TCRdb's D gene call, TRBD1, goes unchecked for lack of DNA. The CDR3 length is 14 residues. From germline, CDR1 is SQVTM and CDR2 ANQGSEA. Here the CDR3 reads CSVEVGQGVGTIYF. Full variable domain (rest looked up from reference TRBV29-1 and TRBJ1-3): SAVISQKPSRDICQRGTSLTIQCQVDSQVTMMFWYRQQPGQSLTLIATANQGSEATYESGFVIDKFPISRPNLTFSTLTVSNMSPEDSSIYLCSVEVGQGVGTIYFGEGSWLTVV.

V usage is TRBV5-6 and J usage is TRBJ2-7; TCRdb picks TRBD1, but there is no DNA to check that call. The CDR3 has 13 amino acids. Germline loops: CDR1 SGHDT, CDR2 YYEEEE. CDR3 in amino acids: CARSLGDVSEQYF.

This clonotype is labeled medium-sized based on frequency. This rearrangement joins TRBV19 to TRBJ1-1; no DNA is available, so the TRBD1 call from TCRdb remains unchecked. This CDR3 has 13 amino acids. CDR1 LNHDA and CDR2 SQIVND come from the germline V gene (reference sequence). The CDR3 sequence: CASSSGKRTEAFF. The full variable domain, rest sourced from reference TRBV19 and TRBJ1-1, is DGGITQSPKYLFRKEGQNVTLSCEQNLNHDAMYWYRQDPGQGLRLIYYSQIVNDFQKGDIAEGYSVSREKKESFPLTVTSAQKNPTAFYLCASSSGKRTEAFFGQGTRLTVV.

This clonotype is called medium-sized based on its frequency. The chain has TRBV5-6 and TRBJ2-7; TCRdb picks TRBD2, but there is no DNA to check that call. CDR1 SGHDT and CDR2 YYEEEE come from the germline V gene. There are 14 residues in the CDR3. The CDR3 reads CASSLDGPSYEQYF.

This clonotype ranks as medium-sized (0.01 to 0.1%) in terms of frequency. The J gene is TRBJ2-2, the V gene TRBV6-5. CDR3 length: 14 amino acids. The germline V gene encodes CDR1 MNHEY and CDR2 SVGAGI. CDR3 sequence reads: CASSYSWATGELFF.

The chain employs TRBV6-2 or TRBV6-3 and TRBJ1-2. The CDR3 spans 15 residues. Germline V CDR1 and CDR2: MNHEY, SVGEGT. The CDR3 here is CASSYSKVGDYGYTF.

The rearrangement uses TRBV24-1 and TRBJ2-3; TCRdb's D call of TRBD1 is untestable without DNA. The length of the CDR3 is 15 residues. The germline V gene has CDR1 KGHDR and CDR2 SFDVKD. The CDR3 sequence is CATSDRRGYTDTQYF.

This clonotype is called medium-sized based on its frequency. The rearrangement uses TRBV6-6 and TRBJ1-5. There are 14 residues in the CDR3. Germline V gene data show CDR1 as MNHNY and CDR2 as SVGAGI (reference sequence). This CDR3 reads CASSLVLSAQPQHF.

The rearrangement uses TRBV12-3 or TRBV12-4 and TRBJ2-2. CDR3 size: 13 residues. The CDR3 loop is CASSQADTGELFF.

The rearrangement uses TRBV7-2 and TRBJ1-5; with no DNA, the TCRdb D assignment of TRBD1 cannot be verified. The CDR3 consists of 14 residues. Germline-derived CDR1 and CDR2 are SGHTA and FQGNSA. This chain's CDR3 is CASSRRGGPQPQHF.

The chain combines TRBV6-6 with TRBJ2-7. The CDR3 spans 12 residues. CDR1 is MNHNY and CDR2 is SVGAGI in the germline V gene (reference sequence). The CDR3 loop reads CASSYSEGEQYF.

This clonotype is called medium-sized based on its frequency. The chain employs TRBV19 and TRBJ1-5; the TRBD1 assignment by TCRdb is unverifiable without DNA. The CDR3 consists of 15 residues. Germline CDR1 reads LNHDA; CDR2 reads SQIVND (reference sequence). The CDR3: CASSISRVGNQPQHF.

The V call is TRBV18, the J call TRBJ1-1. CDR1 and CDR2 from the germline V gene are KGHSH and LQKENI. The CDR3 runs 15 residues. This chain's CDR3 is CASSPRGAADTEAFF.

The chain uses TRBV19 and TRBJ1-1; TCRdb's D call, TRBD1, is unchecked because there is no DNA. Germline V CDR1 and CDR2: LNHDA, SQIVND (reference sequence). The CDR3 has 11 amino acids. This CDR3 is CATTEGTEAFF.

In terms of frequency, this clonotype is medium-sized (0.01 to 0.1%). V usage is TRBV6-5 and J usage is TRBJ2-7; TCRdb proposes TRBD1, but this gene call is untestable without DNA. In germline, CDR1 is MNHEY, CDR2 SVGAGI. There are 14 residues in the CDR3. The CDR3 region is CASSPGTGRYEQYF.

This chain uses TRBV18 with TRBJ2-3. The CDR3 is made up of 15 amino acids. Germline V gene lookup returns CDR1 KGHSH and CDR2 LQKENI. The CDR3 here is CASSPPGGITDTQYF.

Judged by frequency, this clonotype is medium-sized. CDR3 loop: CASKGQSSYNEQFF. The V call is TRBV27, the J call TRBJ2-1; there is no DNA to check the TCRdb D call of TRBD1. Germline-derived CDR1 and CDR2 are MNHEY and SMNVEV (reference sequence). This CDR3 is built from 14 residues.

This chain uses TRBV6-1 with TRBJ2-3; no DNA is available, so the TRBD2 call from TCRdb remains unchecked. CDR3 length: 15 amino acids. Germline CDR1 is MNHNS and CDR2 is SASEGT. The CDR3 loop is CASTQAADFTDTQYF.

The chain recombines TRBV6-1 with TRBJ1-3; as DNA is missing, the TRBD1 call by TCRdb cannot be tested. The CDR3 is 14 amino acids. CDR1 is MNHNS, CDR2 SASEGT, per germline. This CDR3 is CAGRQGGIENTIYF.